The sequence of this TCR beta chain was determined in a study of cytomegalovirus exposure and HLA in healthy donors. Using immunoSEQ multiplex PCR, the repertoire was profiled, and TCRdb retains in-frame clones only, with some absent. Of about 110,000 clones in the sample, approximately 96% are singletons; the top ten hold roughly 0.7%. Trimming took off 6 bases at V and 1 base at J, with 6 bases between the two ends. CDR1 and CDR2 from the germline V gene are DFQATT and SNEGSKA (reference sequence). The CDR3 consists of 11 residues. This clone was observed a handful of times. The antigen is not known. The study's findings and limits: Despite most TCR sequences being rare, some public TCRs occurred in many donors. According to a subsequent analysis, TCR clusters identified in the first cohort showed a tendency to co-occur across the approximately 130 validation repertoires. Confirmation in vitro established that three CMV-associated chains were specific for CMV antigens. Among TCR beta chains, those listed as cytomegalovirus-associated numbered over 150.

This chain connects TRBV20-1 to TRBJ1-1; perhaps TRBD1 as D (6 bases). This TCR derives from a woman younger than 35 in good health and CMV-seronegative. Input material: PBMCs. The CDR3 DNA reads TGCAGTGCAGGGGGGAACACTGAAGCTTTCTTT. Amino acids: CSAGGNTEAFF.